Below, 17 T cell receptor beta chains from the same sample are listed, as sequenced in a study of post-analysis software for immune sequencing data. Study-wide results and limits: Four or five TRBV segments (TRBV5-6, TRBV5-1 and TRBV20-1 among them) occurred more frequently in patients than in controls.

Their target antigens are unknown. Unique molecular identifiers were carried by the TCR beta cDNA libraries. Via MiXCR, TCRdb re-called the PCR reads, giving one row per CDR3 protein. The sample consists of roughly 540,000 distinct CDR3 sequences, roughly 34% of them appearing once. Sequenced sample: blood. Receptors originate from a girl younger than 18 with multiple sclerosis.

This clonotype was seen only a few times. The rearrangement uses TRBV7-2 and TRBJ2-3; D call uncertain. This CDR3 contains 18 residues. Per germline, CDR1 SGHTA and CDR2 FQGNSA. V was pared by 1 base and J by 6 bases, with 23 bases between. In nucleotides, the CDR3 is TGTGCCAGCAGCTTAGGCCCTACATTAGGGTTTCCGCCCGATACGCAGTATTTT. Its translation is CASSLGPTLGFPPDTQYF.

This CDR3 reads CASSERAARAYGYTF. The CDR3 coding sequence is TGTGCCAGCAGTGAAAGGGCGGCCCGCGCCTATGGCTACACCTTC. V and J are TRBV2 and TRBJ1-2, with D unresolved. Looked up from germline, CDR1 is SNHLY and CDR2 is FYNNEI. Trimming cost V 2 bases and J 4 bases, with 14 bases left between them. The CDR3 is made up of 15 amino acids. Together with reference TRBV2 and TRBJ1-2, the CDR3 gives the full variable domain: EPEVTQTPSHQVTQMGQEVILRCVPISNHLYFYWYRQILGQKVEFLVSFYNNEISEKSEIFDDQFSVERPDGSNFTLKIRSTKLEDSAMYFCASSERAARAYGYTFGSGTRLTVV.

The rearrangement uses TRBV14 and TRBJ2-1, with 10 bases fitting TRBD2. This CDR3 is 14 amino acids long. V lost 2 bases, J lost 5 bases, and 0 bases stayed unmatched. Germline V lookup: CDR1 SGHDN, CDR2 FVKESK. CDR3 amino acids: CASSQLAGDNEQFF. The CDR3 DNA follows: TGTGCCAGCAGCCAACTAGCGGGGGACAATGAGCAGTTCTTC.

The rearrangement uses TRBV6-1 and TRBJ1-5; tentatively, D is TRBD1 (5 bases). The CDR3 totals 17 residues. V dropped 4 bases and J dropped 4 bases, with 20 bases sitting between them. The germline CDR1 and CDR2 sequences are MNHNS and SASEGT. Here the CDR3 DNA reads TGTGCCAGCAGTGGAGGCACAGGAGTGGGAGGGAATCAGCCCCAGCATTTT. It translates to CASSGGTGVGGNQPQHF.

This chain links TRBV2 with TRBJ2-3, with 10 bases matching TRBD2. The length of the CDR3 is 16 residues. J gave up 5 bases and V 3 bases, and 8 bases lay outside the gene matches. Germline V CDR1 and CDR2: SNHLY, FYNNEI. The CDR3 is CASSDPGLAYGDTQYF. The CDR3 region has the DNA TGTGCCAGCAGTGATCCGGGACTAGCGTATGGAGATACGCAGTATTTT.

This sequence joins TRBV20-1 and TRBJ1-2, with a tentative D call TRBD1 (5 bases). V lost 0 bases, J lost 8 bases, and 13 bases lay in between. The CDR3 extends over 13 amino acids. Looked up from germline, CDR1 is DFQATT and CDR2 is SNEGSKA (reference sequence). The CDR3 here is CSAREVGAGGYTF. DNA for the CDR3: TGCAGTGCTAGAGAGGTCGGGGCGGGCGGCTACACCTTC.

This chain's CDR3 is CASSLASDSGANVLTF. The DNA of the CDR3 is TGCGCCAGCAGCTTGGCCTCAGACTCTGGGGCCAACGTCCTGACTTTC. The chain joins TRBV5-1 to TRBJ2-6; no definite D call. The V end was cut by 0 bases, the J end by 0 bases, with 7 bases between. This CDR3 region has 16 residues. Germline CDR1 SGHRS, CDR2 YFSETQ.

This clonotype has only one observation. The chain employs TRBV20-1 and TRBJ2-7, with 10 bases fitting TRBD2. There are 15 residues in the CDR3. The ends lost 1 base at V and 6 bases at J; junction bases unmatched: 9. Germline V gene lookup returns CDR1 DFQATT and CDR2 SNEGSKA (reference sequence). CDR3 DNA sequence: TGCAGTGCTAGAGGAAGCGGGGGGGCCCTGTGCGAGCAGTACTTC. Its protein is CSARGSGGALCEQYF.

The V and J genes are TRBV5-1 and TRBJ2-1; possibly TRBD2 for D (5 bases). The CDR3 length is 16 residues. Germline V lookup: CDR1 SGHRS, CDR2 YFSETQ. V lost 0 bases and J lost 0, with 10 bases in between. CDR3 amino acids: CASSLDQTNSYNEQFF. The CDR3 bases are TGCGCCAGCAGCTTGGATCAGACTAACTCCTACAATGAGCAGTTCTTC.

Only a few counts were recorded for this clonotype. The chain carries TRBV7-9 and TRBJ2-1; perhaps TRBD2 as D (6 bases). The CDR3 is 18 amino acids. V was shortened by 3 bases and J by 5 bases, with 23 bases between the two germline ends. Germline V gives CDR1 SEHNR, CDR2 FQNEAQ (reference sequence). DNA of the CDR3: TGTGCCAGCAGCTTCCCTTCTTTGACTGCGGGGCCGAACAATGAGCAGTTCTTC. This codes for CASSFPSLTAGPNNEQFF.

This chain links TRBV5-1 with TRBJ2-3, with a weak D call TRBD2 (6 bases). CDR1 is SGHRS and CDR2 is YFSETQ in the germline V gene. CDR3 length: 15 residues. Trimming cost V 2 bases and J 10 bases, with 20 bases left between them. As DNA, the CDR3 is TGCGCCAGCAGCTTCGACTACTCTAGTGGGGAGGCGCAGTATTTT. Its protein is CASSFDYSSGEAQYF.

Remarks on this clonotype: A much larger clone differs from this one at a single base, so this may be a read error. In DNA, the CDR3 is TGTGCCAGCAGCCTCACGGTTGAAGAGACCCGGTACTTC. Encoded protein: CASSLTVEETRYF. The chain couples TRBV7-2 to TRBJ2-5, with D hard to call. Germline CDR1 is SGHTA and CDR2 is FQGNSA. CDR3 size: 13 residues. Combining the CDR3 with reference TRBV7-2 and TRBJ2-5 gives the whole variable domain GAGVSQSPSNKVTEKGKDVELRCDPISGHTALYWYRQSLGQGLEFLIYFQGNSAPDKSGLPSDRFSAERTGGSVSTLTIQRTQQEDSAVYLCASSLTVEETRYFGPGTRLLVL.

This rearrangement joins TRBV5-1 to TRBJ2-7; 8 positions match TRBD1. Germline CDR1 SGHRS, CDR2 YFSETQ. This CDR3 contains 19 residues. With V trimmed by 1 base and J by 2 bases, 17 bases remained unmatched. Written as DNA, the CDR3 is TGCGCCAGCAGCTTGTGGGCCGGCCAGGGGGCGAGCCCAACCTACGAGCAGTACTTC. This sequence encodes CASSLWAGQGASPTYEQYF.

The chain is built from TRBV6-1 and TRBJ1-5; TRBD1 matches at 8 bases. Germline V gene lookup returns CDR1 MNHNS and CDR2 SASEGT. CDR3 size: 15 residues. V shed 2 bases, J shed 4 bases, and the junction held 4 bases outside the gene matches. In DNA, the CDR3 is TGTGCCAGCAGTGAACGGACAGGGAGGAATCAGCCCCAGCATTTT. Protein sequence: CASSERTGRNQPQHF.

The chain links TRBV20-1 to TRBJ2-1, with D unresolved. Trimming took off 1 base at V and 8 bases at J, with 15 bases between the two ends. The CDR3 runs to 14 residues. Germline loops: CDR1 DFQATT, CDR2 SNEGSKA (reference sequence). The DNA for the CDR3 is TGCAGTGCTAGAGGGGCCAGCTGGCTCGATGAGCAGTTCTTC. Protein product: CSARGASWLDEQFF.

This chain links TRBV2 with TRBJ2-3; unclear D gene. The CDR3 length is 15 residues. Germline lookup yields CDR1 SNHLY and CDR2 FYNNEI. V was pared by 0 bases and J by 1 base, with 8 bases between. CDR3 DNA: TGTGCCAGCAGTGAAGCTCCGGGCCGCACAGATACGCAGTATTTT. Protein: CASSEAPGRTDTQYF.

In its sample, this clonotype was seen a few times. This chain links TRBV12-3 or TRBV12-4 with TRBJ2-4; 7 bases fit TRBD1. This CDR3 has 14 residues. J lost 5 bases, V lost 5 bases, and 6 bases had no gene match. CDR3 residues: CASSPQGVQNIQYF. CDR3 DNA: TGTGCCAGCAGTCCGCAGGGGGTCCAAAACATTCAGTACTTC.